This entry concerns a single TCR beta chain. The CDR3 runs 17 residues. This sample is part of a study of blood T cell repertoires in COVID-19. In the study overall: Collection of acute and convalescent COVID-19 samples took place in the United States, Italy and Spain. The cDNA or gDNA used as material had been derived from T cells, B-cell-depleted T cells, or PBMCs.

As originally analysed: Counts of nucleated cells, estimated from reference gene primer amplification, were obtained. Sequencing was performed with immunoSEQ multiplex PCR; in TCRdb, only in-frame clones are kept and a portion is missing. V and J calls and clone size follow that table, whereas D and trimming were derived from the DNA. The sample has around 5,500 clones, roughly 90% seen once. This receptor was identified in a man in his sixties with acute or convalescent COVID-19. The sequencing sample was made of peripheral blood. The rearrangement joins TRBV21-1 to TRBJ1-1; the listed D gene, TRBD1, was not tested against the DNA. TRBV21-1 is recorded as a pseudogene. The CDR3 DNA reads TGTGCCAGCAGCAAGAGGGAAAGGGGGCGCGGGGACACTGAAGCTTTCTTT. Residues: CASSKRERGRGDTEAFF.